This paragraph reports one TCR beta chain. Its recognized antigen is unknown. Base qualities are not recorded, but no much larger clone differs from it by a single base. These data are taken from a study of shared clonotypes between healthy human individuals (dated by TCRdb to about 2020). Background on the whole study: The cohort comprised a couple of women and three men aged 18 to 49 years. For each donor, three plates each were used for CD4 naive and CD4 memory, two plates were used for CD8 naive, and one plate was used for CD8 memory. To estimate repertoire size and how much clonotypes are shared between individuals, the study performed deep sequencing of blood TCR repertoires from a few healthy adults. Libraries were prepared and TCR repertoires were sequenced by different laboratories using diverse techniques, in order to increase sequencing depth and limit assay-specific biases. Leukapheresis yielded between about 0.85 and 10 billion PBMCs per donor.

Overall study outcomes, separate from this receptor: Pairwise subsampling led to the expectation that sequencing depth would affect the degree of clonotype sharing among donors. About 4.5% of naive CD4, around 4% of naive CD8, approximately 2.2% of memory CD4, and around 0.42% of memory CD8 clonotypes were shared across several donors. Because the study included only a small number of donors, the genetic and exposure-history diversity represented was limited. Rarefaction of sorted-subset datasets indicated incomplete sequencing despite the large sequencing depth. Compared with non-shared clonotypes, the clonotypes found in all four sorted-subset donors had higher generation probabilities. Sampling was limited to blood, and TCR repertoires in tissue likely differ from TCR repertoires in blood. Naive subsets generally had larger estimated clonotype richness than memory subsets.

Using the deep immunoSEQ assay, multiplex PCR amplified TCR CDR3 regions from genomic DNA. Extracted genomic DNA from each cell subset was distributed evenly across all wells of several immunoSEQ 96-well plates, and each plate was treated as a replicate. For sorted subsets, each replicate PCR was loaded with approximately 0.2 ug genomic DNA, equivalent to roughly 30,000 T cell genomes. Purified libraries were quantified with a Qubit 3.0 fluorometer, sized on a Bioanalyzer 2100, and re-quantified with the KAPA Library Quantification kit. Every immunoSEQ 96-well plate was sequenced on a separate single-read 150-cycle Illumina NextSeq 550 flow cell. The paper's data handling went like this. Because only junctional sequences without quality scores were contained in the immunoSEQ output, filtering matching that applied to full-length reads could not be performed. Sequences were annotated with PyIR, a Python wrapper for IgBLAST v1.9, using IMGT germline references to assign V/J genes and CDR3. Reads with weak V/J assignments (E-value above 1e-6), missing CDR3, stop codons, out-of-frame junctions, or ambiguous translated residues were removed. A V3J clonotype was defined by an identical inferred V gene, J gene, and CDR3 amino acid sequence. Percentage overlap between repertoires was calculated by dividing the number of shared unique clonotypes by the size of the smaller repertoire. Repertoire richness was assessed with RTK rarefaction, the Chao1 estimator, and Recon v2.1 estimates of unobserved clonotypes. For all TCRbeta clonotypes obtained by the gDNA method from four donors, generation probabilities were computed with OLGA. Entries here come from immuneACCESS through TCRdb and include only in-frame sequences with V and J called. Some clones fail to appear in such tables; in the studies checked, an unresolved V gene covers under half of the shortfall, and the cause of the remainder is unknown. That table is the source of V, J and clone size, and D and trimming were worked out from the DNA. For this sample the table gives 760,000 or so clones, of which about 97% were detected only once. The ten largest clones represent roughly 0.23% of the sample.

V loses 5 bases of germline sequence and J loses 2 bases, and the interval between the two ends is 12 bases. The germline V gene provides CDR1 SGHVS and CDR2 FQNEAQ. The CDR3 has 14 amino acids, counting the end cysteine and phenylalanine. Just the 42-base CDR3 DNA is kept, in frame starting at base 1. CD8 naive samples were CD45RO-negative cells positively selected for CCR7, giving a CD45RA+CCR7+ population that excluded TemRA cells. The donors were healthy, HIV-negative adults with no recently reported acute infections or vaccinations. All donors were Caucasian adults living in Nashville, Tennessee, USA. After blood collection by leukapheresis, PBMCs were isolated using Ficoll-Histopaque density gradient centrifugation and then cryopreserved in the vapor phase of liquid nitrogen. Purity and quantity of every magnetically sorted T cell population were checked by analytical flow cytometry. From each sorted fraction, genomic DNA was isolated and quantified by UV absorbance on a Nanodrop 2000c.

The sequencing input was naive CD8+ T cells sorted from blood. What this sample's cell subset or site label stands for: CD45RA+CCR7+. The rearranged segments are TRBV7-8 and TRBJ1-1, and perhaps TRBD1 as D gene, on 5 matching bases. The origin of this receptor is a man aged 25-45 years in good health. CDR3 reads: CASSPVGENTEAFF. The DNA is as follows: TGTGCCAGCAGCCCAGTAGGGGAAAACACTGAAGCTTTCTTT.